Listed below are T cell receptor beta chains from one sample, sequenced in a study of T cell responses to AZD1222 COVID-19 vaccine. The repertoire was sequenced with immunoSEQ multiplex PCR; TCRdb's copy has only in-frame clones and lacks some. Here the sample spans 95,000 to 150,000 clones, roughly 88% being singletons. Sequences were derived from peripheral blood, sampled on day 0 of MenACWY control vaccination. These receptors all come from an adult in good health. The CDR3 runs from the conserved cysteine through the conserved F or W. D genes are given only for firm matches. Not every row has a clone size; where given, it reads once, few, many or a size class.

CDR3	DNA	D	J	V	size
CASRATDLQETQYF	TGTGCCAGCAGGGCGACAGACCTACAAGAGACCCAGTACTTC	.	TRBJ2-5	TRBV27	.
CASRGGGIEAFF	TGTGCCAGCAGGGGAGGGGGGATTGAAGCTTTCTTT	.	TRBJ1-1	TRBV25-1	few
CASSIGPLPGYTF	TGTGCCAGTAGTATTGGGCCCCTGCCAGGCTACACCTTC	.	TRBJ1-2	TRBV19	.
CASSLLGPPRGNTEAFF	TGTGCCAGCAGCTTATTGGGCCCCCCCAGGGGGAACACTGAAGCTTTCTTT	.	TRBJ1-1	TRBV7-8	.
CASSPWDLMNTEAFF	TGTGCCAGTAGTCCCTGGGACCTCATGAACACTGAAGCTTTCTTT	.	TRBJ1-1	TRBV19	.
CASSSQGQAVNQPQHF	TGTGCCAGCAGCTCACAGGGACAGGCCGTCAATCAGCCCCAGCATTTT	TRBD1	TRBJ1-5	TRBV7-9	.
CASREAGGQPQHF	TGTGCCAGCAGAGAGGCCGGGGGTCAGCCCCAGCATTTT	.	TRBJ1-5	TRBV6-6	.
CASSLTLLRSYEQYF	TGTGCCAGCAGCTTAACTCTCTTGCGCTCCTACGAGCAGTACTTC	.	TRBJ2-7	TRBV7-3	.
CASSWTGDQPQHF	TGCGCCAGCAGCTGGACAGGGGATCAGCCCCAGCATTTT	TRBD1	TRBJ1-5	TRBV5-1	.
CASSLGFNTEAFF	TGTGCCAGCAGCTTAGGGTTCAACACTGAAGCTTTCTTT	.	TRBJ1-1	TRBV7-9	.
CASSLSRGGVDSLYF	TGTGCCAGCAGCTTATCCCGCGGCGGCGTGGATTCTTTGTACTTC	.	TRBJ2-5	TRBV11-1	.
CASSIRDTNQPQHF	TGTGCCAGTAGTATCCGGGACACCAATCAGCCCCAGCATTTT	.	TRBJ1-5	TRBV19	.
CASSAQTLYSGNTIYF	TGTGCCAGCAGCGCACAGACACTCTACTCTGGAAACACCATATATTTT	.	TRBJ1-3	TRBV9	.
CASSAYGTTSTDTQYF	TGTGCCAGCAGTGCCTACGGGACAACTAGCACAGATACGCAGTATTTT	.	TRBJ2-3	TRBV27	few
CASSFVGTGVGNTIYF	TGCGCCAGCAGCTTCGTTGGGACAGGGGTTGGAAACACCATATATTTT	TRBD1	TRBJ1-3	TRBV5-1	.
CAISARTTQGQDGYTF	TGTGCCATCAGTGCCAGGACCACCCAGGGACAGGATGGCTACACCTTC	TRBD1	TRBJ1-2	TRBV10-3	.